The rows below give T cell receptor beta chains drawn from one sample of a study of sequential checkpoint blockade in melanoma. This table comes from immunoSEQ multiplex PCR, and its TCRdb copy is limited to in-frame clones, with some not included. The data contain roughly 2,500 clones, under 25% of them singletons. Specimen: tumor tissue (inferred from file names), collected from a patient given nivolumab and ipilimumab in sequence. These receptors all stem from a human donor with melanoma. The CDR3 runs from the conserved cysteine through the conserved F or W. A D gene is named only where the DNA matches it firmly. Where a row states a size, it is once, few, many or the class of an expanded clone; other rows omit it.

CDR3 DNA: TGTGCCAGTAGTCTGAACAGGGTTCAGCCCCAGCATTTT
CDR3 protein: CASSLNRVQPQHF
J gene: TRBJ1-5
D gene: .
clone size: .
V gene: TRBV19

CDR3 DNA: TGCAGCGGGCAGGGAACGAACACCGGGGAGCTGTTTTTT
CDR3 protein: CSGQGTNTGELFF
J gene: TRBJ2-2
D gene: .
clone size: .
V gene: TRBV29-1

CDR3 DNA: TGTGCCAGTTCTAACTCCTACGAGCAGTACTTC
CDR3 protein: CASSNSYEQYF
J gene: TRBJ2-7
D gene: .
clone size: few
V gene: TRBV19

CDR3 DNA: TGTGCCAGCAGCCTCGGGGCAGGGGGCATCGATGGCTACACCTTC
CDR3 protein: CASSLGAGGIDGYTF
J gene: TRBJ1-2
D gene: TRBD1
clone size: medium-sized
V gene: TRBV11-3

CDR3 DNA: TGTGCCAGCAGCTTAACGCAGGGGGCGGGCACTGAAGCTTTCTTT
CDR3 protein: CASSLTQGAGTEAFF
J gene: TRBJ1-1
D gene: TRBD1
clone size: medium-sized
V gene: TRBV11-3

CDR3 DNA: TGTGCCAGCAGAGTCGGACAGGAAAATTCACCCCTCCACTTT
CDR3 protein: CASRVGQENSPLHF
J gene: TRBJ1-6
D gene: TRBD1
clone size: .
V gene: TRBV6-8

CDR3 DNA: TGTGCCAGCAGTTACGGAGAGACCCAGTACTTC
CDR3 protein: CASSYGETQYF
J gene: TRBJ2-5
D gene: .
clone size: few
V gene: TRBV6-7

CDR3 DNA: TGTGCCAGCACCTGGGGGTACGCCTACAATGAGCAGTTCTTC
CDR3 protein: CASTWGYAYNEQFF
J gene: TRBJ2-1
D gene: .
clone size: .
V gene: TRBV12-5

CDR3 DNA: TGTGCCAGCAGCGCTACTAGCGGGAGCTACAATGAGCAGTTCTTC
CDR3 protein: CASSATSGSYNEQFF
J gene: TRBJ2-1
D gene: TRBD2
clone size: many
V gene: TRBV11-3

CDR3 DNA: TGTGCCAGCAGTCTCGACATTTTGTGGAACTATGGCTACACCTTC
CDR3 protein: CASSLDILWNYGYTF
J gene: TRBJ1-2
D gene: .
clone size: medium-sized
V gene: TRBV11-3

CDR3 DNA: TGTGCCAGCAGCTTCGGGGTGGGGTACACTGAAGCTTTCTTT
CDR3 protein: CASSFGVGYTEAFF
J gene: TRBJ1-1
D gene: .
clone size: medium-sized
V gene: TRBV11-3

CDR3 DNA: TGTGCCAGCAGTTTTGGTAGCAATCAGCCCCAGCATTTT
CDR3 protein: CASSFGSNQPQHF
J gene: TRBJ1-5
D gene: .
clone size: few
V gene: TRBV28

CDR3 DNA: TGTGCCAGCAGTGAAGGAGGGATCGACAATCAGCCCCAGCATTTT
CDR3 protein: CASSEGGIDNQPQHF
J gene: TRBJ1-5
D gene: .
clone size: .
V gene: TRBV6-1

CDR3 DNA: TGTGCCAGCAGCCCGACGCGTACGCCAGTGAACACTGAAGCTTTCTTT
CDR3 protein: CASSPTRTPVNTEAFF
J gene: TRBJ1-1
D gene: .
clone size: medium-sized
V gene: TRBV11-3

CDR3 DNA: TGTGCCAGCAGTCCCCCGGGGACTTTCAGCTCTGGGGCCAACGTCCTGACTTTC
CDR3 protein: CASSPPGTFSSGANVLTF
J gene: TRBJ2-6
D gene: .
clone size: medium-sized
V gene: TRBV11-3

CDR3 DNA: TGTGCCAGCAGTTACCGGACATCGCTTGGCTACACCTTC
CDR3 protein: CASSYRTSLGYTF
J gene: TRBJ1-2
D gene: .
clone size: .
V gene: TRBV6-8

CDR3 DNA: TGTGCCAGCAGCTTAACCCTCGGGGCAGGCCGAGCGGGTGAGCAGTTCTTC
CDR3 protein: CASSLTLGAGRAGEQFF
J gene: TRBJ2-1
D gene: .
clone size: few
V gene: TRBV11-3

CDR3 DNA: TGTGCCAGCAGCCGCGTGTCTAGCGGAGCAATAGAGCAGTTCTTC
CDR3 protein: CASSRVSSGAIEQFF
J gene: TRBJ2-1
D gene: TRBD2
clone size: many
V gene: TRBV11-3

CDR3 DNA: TGTGCCAGCAGCCGGGCCGGGGCAAGCTCCTACAATGAGCAGTTCTTC
CDR3 protein: CASSRAGASSYNEQFF
J gene: TRBJ2-1
D gene: .
clone size: few
V gene: TRBV11-3

CDR3 DNA: TGTGCCAGCAGTTACAGGGGGCTTCTGCAGTACTTC
CDR3 protein: CASSYRGLLQYF
J gene: TRBJ2-7
D gene: TRBD1
clone size: large
V gene: TRBV6-8

CDR3 DNA: TGTGCCAGCAGTTTTGCAGGGTTGGTTGTGAATTCACCCCTCCACTTT
CDR3 protein: CASSFAGLVVNSPLHF
J gene: TRBJ1-6
D gene: .
clone size: few
V gene: TRBV28

CDR3 DNA: TGTGCCAGCAGCGTTAGCGGGGAAGCGAATGGCTACACCTTC
CDR3 protein: CASSVSGEANGYTF
J gene: TRBJ1-2
D gene: .
clone size: medium-sized
V gene: TRBV9

CDR3 DNA: TGTGCCAGCAGCTTCGAGGGGATTTGGACCGGGGAGCTGTTTTTT
CDR3 protein: CASSFEGIWTGELFF
J gene: TRBJ2-2
D gene: .
clone size: medium-sized
V gene: TRBV11-3

CDR3 DNA: TGTGCCAGCAGATATGGACAGGGGCATGTCTACGAGCAGTACTTC
CDR3 protein: CASRYGQGHVYEQYF
J gene: TRBJ2-7
D gene: TRBD1
clone size: medium-sized
V gene: TRBV11-3

CDR3 DNA: TGCGCCAGCAGCATCGGACAGGGGGGTGCAGATACGCAGTATTTT
CDR3 protein: CASSIGQGGADTQYF
J gene: TRBJ2-3
D gene: TRBD1
clone size: .
V gene: TRBV5-1

CDR3 DNA: TGTGCTAGTGGTTTGACAGGGGGTGGCAATGAGCAGTTCTTC
CDR3 protein: CASGLTGGGNEQFF
J gene: TRBJ2-1
D gene: TRBD1
clone size: .
V gene: TRBV12-5

CDR3 DNA: TGTGCCAGCAGGCTCGGACAGGCACCGATCTACACCTTC
CDR3 protein: CASRLGQAPIYTF
J gene: TRBJ1-2
D gene: TRBD1
clone size: few
V gene: TRBV6-8

CDR3 DNA: TGCGCCAGCCGGGGGCAGGCGCTAATTAACACCGGGGAGCTGTTTTTT
CDR3 protein: CASRGQALINTGELFF
J gene: TRBJ2-2
D gene: .
clone size: few
V gene: TRBV4-1

CDR3 DNA: TGTGCCAGCAGCTTAAGGGGATCATCCTCTGGAAACACCATATATTTT
CDR3 protein: CASSLRGSSSGNTIYF
J gene: TRBJ1-3
D gene: .
clone size: few
V gene: TRBV11-3

CDR3 DNA: TGTGCCAGCAGCTCACTAGCGGGGGGGGACACCGGGGAGCTGTTTTTT
CDR3 protein: CASSSLAGGDTGELFF
J gene: TRBJ2-2
D gene: TRBD2
clone size: .
V gene: TRBV11-3

CDR3 DNA: TGCGCCAGCAGCTTTGGTGCGAACACTGAAGCTTTCTTT
CDR3 protein: CASSFGANTEAFF
J gene: TRBJ1-1
D gene: .
clone size: medium-sized
V gene: TRBV23-1

CDR3 DNA: TGCGCCAGCAGTTTTACCCCGGGACAGGGGGCCCAGCAGTTCTTC
CDR3 protein: CASSFTPGQGAQQFF
J gene: TRBJ2-1
D gene: TRBD1
clone size: .
V gene: TRBV5-1